One sample yielded the 14 T cell receptor beta chains listed below, sequenced in a study of cytomegalovirus exposure and HLA in healthy donors. Vbeta (60) and Jbeta (13) primers were used in the PCR. Sequenced by immunoSEQ multiplex PCR; TCRdb stores in-frame clones only, minus some. The sample holds approximately 110,000 clones, 70% to 80% seen once. Material for sequencing was PBMCs. Every receptor here comes from a man aged 50-59 years in good health and CMV-seronegative.

This chain joins TRBV7-9 and TRBJ2-2; TRBD2 matches 7 bases. Trimming at V came to 3 bases and at J to 6 bases, leaving 7 bases not matched to a gene. The CDR3 loop spans 15 amino acids. Looked up from germline, CDR1 is SEHNR and CDR2 is FQNEAQ (reference sequence). In DNA form, the CDR3 reads TGTGCCAGCAGCTTCAGACTAGCCGGGGCCGGGGAGCTGTTTTTT. It translates to CASSFRLAGAGELFF. Combining the CDR3 with reference TRBV7-9 and TRBJ2-2 gives the whole variable domain DTGVSQNPRHKITKRGQNVTFRCDPISEHNRLYWYRQTLGQGPEFLTYFQNEAQLEKSRLLSDRFSAERPKGSFSTLEIQRTEQGDSAMYLCASSFRLAGAGELFFGEGSRLTVL.

This clone is a singleton in its sample. The genes are TRBV5-4 and TRBJ1-3; possible D gene TRBD1, 5 bases. Germline CDR1 reads SGHNT; CDR2 reads YYREEE (reference sequence). The V gene lost 5 bases and the J gene lost 4 bases, with 16 bases spanning the gap. CDR3 length: 15 residues. CDR3 sequence (DNA): TGTGCCAGCAGTCCGGGAGGGGCAAACGGAAACACCATATATTTT. Its protein is CASSPGGANGNTIYF.

The rearrangement links TRBV10-3 to TRBJ1-1; no clear D. V gave up 8 bases and J gave up 10 bases, with 23 bases separating them. The CDR3 is 14 residues long. CDR1 and CDR2 from the germline V gene are ENHRY and SYGVKD. CDR3 sequence reads: CAISMTTEIGVAFF. The CDR3 DNA reads TGTGCCATCTCGATGACTACAGAGATTGGAGTAGCTTTCTTT.

The gene calls are TRBV10-3 and TRBJ2-7, with 7 bases identical to TRBD2. This CDR3 spans 12 amino acids. Germline V gene sequence: CDR1 ENHRY, CDR2 SYGVKD. V lost 2 bases and J lost 6; bases outside the gene matches: 1. The CDR3 DNA follows: TGTGCCATCAGTGAGGGGGAGGGCGAGCAGTACTTC. Residues: CAISEGEGEQYF.

V and J are TRBV29-1 and TRBJ1-1; D gene uncertain. The CDR3 is 13 residues long. Trimming removed 2 bases from V and 5 bases from J, with 12 bases in between. Per germline, CDR1 SQVTM and CDR2 ANQGSEA. CDR3 sequence (DNA): TGCAGCGTTGAAAAGGAGCCCTGGACTGAAGCTTTCTTT. This encodes CSVEKEPWTEAFF.

This chain uses TRBV5-4 with TRBJ2-3; 11 bases are shared with TRBD2. There are 17 residues in the CDR3. Germline V CDR1 and CDR2: SGHNT, YYREEE (reference sequence). V lost 0 bases to trimming and J lost 5 bases; unmatched junction nucleotides: 8. This CDR3 reads CASSLDIAGGQGDTQYF. CDR3 in DNA: TGTGCCAGCAGCTTGGACATAGCGGGGGGGCAGGGAGATACGCAGTATTTT.

This chain joins TRBV5-1 and TRBJ2-7; 7 nucleotides match TRBD1. Germline V lookup: CDR1 SGHRS, CDR2 YFSETQ. CDR3 length: 14 residues. Trimming removed 5 bases from V and 0 bases from J; junction bases left unmatched: 5. The CDR3 DNA reads TGCGCCAGCAGATTTGGGACAGACTCCTACGAGCAGTACGTC. It encodes CASRFGTDSYEQYV.

This clone was observed a handful of times. The V and J genes are TRBV30 and TRBJ1-6; no clear D. With 3 bases removed from V and 2 bases from J, the gap between germline ends came to 14 bases. There are 16 residues in the CDR3. Germline V gives CDR1 GTSNPN, CDR2 SVGIG (reference sequence). CDR3: CAWRTRRWTYNSPLHF. Here the CDR3 DNA reads TGTGCCTGGAGAACTAGGCGGTGGACCTATAATTCACCCCTCCACTTT.

Of note for this clone: Other DNA sequences from this sample encode an identical CDR3 as well. J is TRBJ2-2 and V is TRBV15; D might be TRBD1 (5 bases). CDR1 and CDR2 from the germline V gene are LNHNV and YYDKDF (reference sequence). The length of the CDR3 is 14 residues. V lost 3 bases to trimming and J lost 2 bases, with 7 bases between them. CDR3 loop: CATSRDTNTGELFF. The CDR3, as DNA: TGTGCCACCAGCAGGGACACTAACACCGGGGAGCTGTTTTTT. The entire variable domain, with the rest obtained from reference TRBV15 and TRBJ2-2, is as follows: DAMVIQNPRYQVTQFGKPVTLSCSQTLNHNVMYWYQQKSSQAPKLLFHYYDKDFNNEADTPDNFQSRRPNTSFCFLDIRSPGLGDTAMYLCATSRDTNTGELFFGEGSRLTVL.

This chain joins TRBV5-1 and TRBJ2-2, with 7 bases matching TRBD1. In germline, CDR1 is SGHRS, CDR2 YFSETQ. V was clipped by 4 bases and J by 0 bases; unmatched bases: 12. CDR3 length: 18 amino acids. The CDR3 is CASSLTGVVEANTGELFF. The CDR3 region has the DNA TGCGCCAGCAGCCTCACAGGGGTTGTCGAGGCGAACACCGGGGAGCTGTTTTTT.

The chain links TRBV15 to TRBJ2-7; TRBD2 might be the D (7 bases). CDR1 is LNHNV, CDR2 YYDKDF, per germline (reference sequence). Trimming removed 0 bases at V and 4 bases at J, with 10 bases between. This CDR3 region has 14 residues. CDR3 amino acids: CATSREGGGYEQYV. The CDR3 nucleotides read TGTGCCACCAGCAGAGAAGGGGGGGGTTACGAGCAGTACGTC.

As regards this clone: One junction end disagrees with the germline gene, perhaps due to a read error. V is TRBV5-4 and J is TRBJ2-6; the D gene is possibly TRBD2 (5 bases). There are 16 residues in the CDR3. Germline assignment: CDR1 SGHNT and CDR2 YYREEE (reference sequence). CDR3 bases: TGCGCCAGCAGCCATTTATCGGGATCTGGGGCCAACGTCCTGACTTTC. Translated, it gives CASSHLSGSGANVLTF.

The V gene is TRBV28, the J gene TRBJ1-4; tentative D call: TRBD1 (5 bases). In germline, CDR1 is MDHEN, CDR2 SYDVKM. This CDR3 comprises 16 residues. The V end was cut by 2 bases, the J end by 4 bases, with 14 bases between. The CDR3 spells CASSLLTGALNEKLFF. The CDR3 DNA reads as TGTGCCAGCAGTTTACTTACAGGTGCCCTTAATGAAAAACTGTTTTTT.

The V call is TRBV4-1, the J call TRBJ1-3; 7 bases fit TRBD1. J lost 0 bases, V lost 3 bases, and 8 bases had no gene match. This CDR3 is 17 amino acids long. Germline assignment: CDR1 MGHRA and CDR2 YSYEKL. CDR3 region: CASSQEGQLFSGNTIYF. Written as DNA, the CDR3 is TGCGCCAGCAGCCAGGAGGGACAGCTTTTCTCTGGAAACACCATATATTTT.